The rows below give T cell receptor beta chains drawn from one sample of a study of CD8 T cells in ankylosing spondylitis. TCRdb called the 5' RACE reads again in MiXCR, with one record for every CDR3 protein. The top ten clones hold roughly 13% of a sample with about 360,000 distinct CDR3 sequences, 20% to 25% of them seen once. Material: blood, either unsorted or a sorted T cell fraction (not recorded which). These receptors were obtained from a male donor with ankylosing spondylitis or in good health (not recorded which). CDR3s include the opening cysteine and the closing phenylalanine or tryptophan. Each record gives: clone size, D gene, J gene, V gene, CDR3 DNA, CDR3 protein. The D gene is left open where the match is weak. Size is stated for part of the rows, as once, few or many counts, or as a class when the clone is expanded.

clone size: few; D gene: -; J gene: TRBJ2-1; V gene: TRBV12-3/TRBV12-4; CDR3 DNA: TGTGCCAGCAGTTTTGTGTCTCCGGTTAGCGGACCCTACAATGAGCAGTTCTTC; CDR3 protein: CASSFVSPVSGPYNEQFF
clone size: -; D gene: -; J gene: TRBJ2-5; V gene: TRBV13; CDR3 DNA: TGTGCCAGCAGCCGTCCCCCGCAAGAGACCCAGTACTTC; CDR3 protein: CASSRPPQETQYF
clone size: many; D gene: TRBD2; J gene: TRBJ2-1; V gene: TRBV3-1; CDR3 DNA: TGTGCCAGCAGCCTAGCGGGGGGGCAGGAAGGTGAGCAGTTCTTC; CDR3 protein: CASSLAGGQEGEQFF
clone size: -; D gene: -; J gene: TRBJ1-2; V gene: TRBV29-1; CDR3 DNA: TGCAGCGTTGCAACGGGAGTGCATGGCTACACCTTC; CDR3 protein: CSVATGVHGYTF
clone size: -; D gene: -; J gene: TRBJ1-1; V gene: TRBV2; CDR3 DNA: TGTGCCAGCAGTAGTACCGGGACTGTTAACACTGAAGCTTTCTTT; CDR3 protein: CASSSTGTVNTEAFF
clone size: -; D gene: -; J gene: TRBJ1-5; V gene: TRBV20-1; CDR3 DNA: TGCAGTGCTAGGGGCGGCATGGGTTATAGCAATCAGCCCCAGCATTTT; CDR3 protein: CSARGGMGYSNQPQHF
clone size: -; D gene: -; J gene: TRBJ2-7; V gene: TRBV11-2; CDR3 DNA: TGTGCCAGCAGCTTAGCAGCAACCTACGAGCAGTACTTC; CDR3 protein: CASSLAATYEQYF
clone size: -; D gene: -; J gene: TRBJ2-7; V gene: TRBV29-1; CDR3 DNA: TGCAGCGTCACGGACAAGAATTACGAGCAGTACTTC; CDR3 protein: CSVTDKNYEQYF
clone size: few; D gene: -; J gene: TRBJ1-5; V gene: TRBV15; CDR3 DNA: TGTGCCACCAGCGGGGGAGCTCAGCCCCAGCATTTT; CDR3 protein: CATSGGAQPQHF
clone size: -; D gene: -; J gene: TRBJ2-1; V gene: TRBV21-1; CDR3 DNA: TGTGCCAGCAGCCAACGGGACCGGTACAATGAGCAGTTCTTC; CDR3 protein: CASSQRDRYNEQFF
clone size: -; D gene: -; J gene: TRBJ1-2; V gene: TRBV5-6; CDR3 DNA: TGTGCCAGCAGCCCTTTTGGGGAAGGCTACACCTTC; CDR3 protein: CASSPFGEGYTF
clone size: -; D gene: -; J gene: TRBJ2-1; V gene: TRBV4-1; CDR3 DNA: TGCGCCAGCAGCCAGAGGGGTTCCCCCTACAATGAGCAGTTCTTC; CDR3 protein: CASSQRGSPYNEQFF
clone size: -; D gene: -; J gene: TRBJ2-7; V gene: TRBV3-1; CDR3 DNA: TGTGCCAGCCGTGGGCAGGGCAGCTCCTACGAGCAGTACTTC; CDR3 protein: CASRGQGSSYEQYF
clone size: few; D gene: -; J gene: TRBJ2-1; V gene: TRBV10-3; CDR3 DNA: TGTGCCATCAGTGAGTCAGGGTCAAGCTATGATGAGCAGTTCTTC; CDR3 protein: CAISESGSSYDEQFF